The 16 T cell receptor beta chains in this list originate from one sample, sequenced in a study of identical twins. TCRdb re-derived calls from the 5' RACE reads in MiXCR, one entry per CDR3 protein. The data contain over 550,000 distinct CDR3 sequences, roughly 7.1% of them singletons. These data were likewise used in another study, on yellow fever vaccine responses in identical twins.

Input material: PBMCs. The source is a young woman in good health.

This clonotype has a handful of counts. The CDR3 is CATSDGGLAGRKYF. The CDR3 nucleotides are TGTGCCACCAGTGACGGGGGACTAGCGGGAAGGAAGTACTTC. The gene calls are TRBV24-1 and TRBJ2-7; 13 bases map to TRBD2. The CDR3 has 14 amino acids. The J segment lost 11 bases and the V segment lost 4 bases, leaving 7 bases of the junction unmatched. Germline V CDR1 and CDR2: KGHDR, SFDVKD.

In this sample, this clonotype turned up many times. One end of the junction does not line up with germline, which may come from a read error. The chain has TRBV20-1 and TRBJ2-3, with 13 bases matching TRBD2. The germline V gene has CDR1 DFQATT and CDR2 SNEGSKA (reference sequence). The length of the CDR3 is 13 residues. CDR3 sequence (DNA): TGCAGTGCCACCGGACTAGCGGGGGCGCCAACGAATTTT. Translation: CSATGLAGAPTNF.

This clonotype was picked up a small number of times. The J gene is TRBJ1-1, the V gene TRBV12-3 or TRBV12-4; the match to TRBD1 covers 7 bases. The V and J ends lost 5 bases and 1 base, in that order; junction bases with no gene match: 10. The CDR3 runs 16 residues. The CDR3 region has the DNA TGTGCCAGCAGTCTTGACAGGGTTGGCCCGAACACTGAAGCTTTCTTT. This codes for CASSLDRVGPNTEAFF.

This clonotype was seen ten or more times. This chain connects TRBV5-1 to TRBJ2-3, with a tentative D call TRBD2 (6 bases). Germline loops: CDR1 SGHRS, CDR2 YFSETQ. The CDR3 covers 15 residues. The germline V and J ends were trimmed by 3 bases and 4 bases, with 15 bases remaining between them. CDR3 amino acids: CASSSRGSRADTQYF. The CDR3 region has the DNA TGCGCCAGCAGCTCACGGGGGAGTCGCGCAGATACGCAGTATTTT.

Points on this clonotype: At one end the junction does not follow the germline gene, possibly because of a read error. The chain links TRBV20-1 to TRBJ2-3, with D maybe TRBD2 (6 bases). The germline CDR1 and CDR2 sequences are DFQATT and SNEGSKA (reference sequence). This CDR3 has 15 residues. The DNA for the CDR3 is TGCTGTGCTAGTCGATGGCGGGATGGAACAGATACGCAGTATTTT. This codes for CCASRWRDGTDTQYF.

The chain combines TRBV12-3 or TRBV12-4 with TRBJ1-1; possibly TRBD1 for D (5 bases). V shed 5 bases and J shed 10 bases, with 14 bases lying between them. This CDR3 is 12 amino acids long. In DNA form, the CDR3 reads TGTGCCAGCAGTGACAGAGAGCGGGTAGCTTTCTTT. This encodes CASSDRERVAFF.

The rearrangement joins TRBV6-2 or TRBV6-3 to TRBJ2-7, with D uncertain. CDR3 size: 14 residues. V gave up 4 bases and J gave up 2 bases, with 12 bases separating them. The germline V gene has CDR1 MNHEY and CDR2 SVGEGT. The CDR3 spells CASSSVVATYEQYV. For the CDR3, the DNA is TGTGCCAGCAGTTCTGTGGTCGCTACCTACGAGCAGTACGTC.

This clonotype has just a few counts. The rearrangement links TRBV20-1 to TRBJ1-4; 8 positions match TRBD1. The length of the CDR3 is 14 residues. Germline V gene sequence: CDR1 DFQATT, CDR2 SNEGSKA (reference sequence). Trimming removed 6 bases from V and 7 bases from J; junction bases left unmatched: 10. The CDR3 protein is CSAPPDRVSEKLFF. DNA of the CDR3: TGCAGTGCCCCCCCGGACAGGGTTTCTGAAAAACTGTTTTTT.

This clonotype was counted only a few times. The rearrangement links TRBV19 to TRBJ2-4, with 7 nucleotides matching TRBD2. The germline V gene encodes CDR1 LNHDA and CDR2 SQIVND (reference sequence). The length of the CDR3 is 15 residues. V trimming: 3 bases; J trimming: 7 bases; junction bases outside the gene matches: 9. Here the CDR3 reads CASSMGQGGRNIQYF. In DNA form, the CDR3 reads TGTGCCAGTAGTATGGGCCAGGGAGGGAGGAACATTCAGTACTTC.

The gene calls are TRBV7-2 and TRBJ2-3; D gene unclear. Germline CDR1 reads SGHTA; CDR2 reads FQGNSA. V lost 5 bases to trimming and J lost 4 bases, with 7 bases between them. The CDR3 covers 12 residues. For the CDR3, the DNA is TGTGCCAGCAGCCGCCCTTCAGATACGCAGTATTTT. This gives the protein CASSRPSDTQYF.

V usage is TRBV28 and J usage is TRBJ2-7; D possibly matches TRBD1 or TRBD2 (5 bases each). CDR1 and CDR2 from the germline V gene are MDHEN and SYDVKM. Trimming took off 2 bases at V and 1 base at J, with 12 bases between the two ends. This CDR3 spans 15 amino acids. Here the CDR3 DNA reads TGTGCCAGCAGTTTAATCGGGGCAGGGTCCTACGAGCAGTACTTC. This sequence encodes CASSLIGAGSYEQYF.

This chain uses TRBV4-1 with TRBJ2-1; the D call may be TRBD1 or TRBD2 (6 bases each). V lost 0 bases and J 2 bases, leaving 14 bases between the germline ends. The CDR3 covers 17 residues. Germline V gene sequence: CDR1 MGHRA, CDR2 YSYEKL. The CDR3 DNA reads as TGCGCCAGCAGCCAAGATCGACCGGGGGCAGCCTACAATGAGCAGTTCTTC. Its translation is CASSQDRPGAAYNEQFF.

This clonotype showed up just a few times. V is TRBV5-6 and J is TRBJ2-2, with a tentative D call TRBD1 (6 bases). Germline CDR1 reads SGHDT; CDR2 reads YYEEEE. Trimming cost V 1 base and J 6 bases, with 13 bases left between them. The CDR3 contains 15 residues. DNA of the CDR3: TGTGCCAGCAGCTTGCCCATAACAGGGTCCGGGGAGCTGTTTTTT. Its translation is CASSLPITGSGELFF.

This chain connects TRBV5-1 to TRBJ2-2; TRBD2 matches at 12 bases. V trimming: 3 bases; J trimming: 7 bases; junction bases outside the gene matches: 7. This CDR3 is built from 16 residues. Germline loops: CDR1 SGHRS, CDR2 YFSETQ. The chain's CDR3 is CASSSTSGSGNGELFF. CDR3 nucleotide sequence: TGCGCCAGCAGCTCGACTAGCGGGAGCGGAAACGGGGAGCTGTTTTTT.

This clonotype turned up a few times. The chain carries TRBV10-3 and TRBJ2-5, with D uncertain. The CDR3 has 10 residues. The ends were cut back, 6 bases at V and 3 bases at J, with 2 bases in the middle. CDR1 is ENHRY and CDR2 is SYGVKD in the germline V gene. This chain's CDR3 is CAIREETQYF. For the CDR3, the DNA is TGTGCCATCAGAGAAGAGACCCAGTACTTC.

The gene calls are TRBV12-3 or TRBV12-4 and TRBJ2-7, with 9 bases fitting TRBD1. V was pared by 1 base and J by 4 bases, with 8 bases of the junction left unmatched. This CDR3 region has 16 residues. The CDR3 loop reads CASSLGTGGGEYEQYF. CDR3 DNA sequence: TGTGCCAGCAGTTTAGGAACAGGGGGCGGCGAGTACGAGCAGTACTTC.